These 13 T cell receptor beta chains were all obtained from the same sample, sequenced in a study of T cell responses to AZD1222 COVID-19 vaccine. Sequencing used immunoSEQ multiplex PCR; TCRdb keeps in-frame clones, though not all of them. This table has 95,000 to 100,000 clones, less than 85% appearing once. The sequencing here drew on peripheral blood, taken 28 days after the second AZD1222 dose. All receptors come from an adult who received the AZD1222 COVID-19 vaccine.

The V call is TRBV28, the J call TRBJ2-1; 7 bases match TRBD2. V was clipped by 3 bases and J by 0 bases; unmatched bases: 20. This CDR3 region has 21 residues. Germline CDR1 reads MDHEN; CDR2 reads SYDVKM. CDR3 sequence reads: CASSLGGKGLADALSYNEQFF. The CDR3 DNA is TGTGCCAGCAGTTTGGGAGGTAAGGGGCTAGCGGATGCCCTCTCCTACAATGAGCAGTTCTTC. The whole variable domain, remainder taken from reference TRBV28 and TRBJ2-1, is DVKVTQSSRYLVKRTGEKVFLECVQDMDHENMFWYRQDPGLGLRLIYFSYDVKMKEKGDIPEGYSVSREKKERFSLILESASTNQTSMYLCASSLGGKGLADALSYNEQFFGPGTRLTVL.

V and J are TRBV5-1 and TRBJ2-2; TRBD1 agrees at 8 bases. The ends lost 4 bases at V and 1 base at J; junction bases unmatched: 3. The germline gives CDR1 SGHRS, CDR2 YFSETQ. This CDR3 is built from 15 residues. The CDR3 protein is CASSVQGGNTGELFF. The CDR3 DNA is TGCGCCAGCAGCGTACAGGGGGGGAACACCGGGGAGCTGTTTTTT.

This rearrangement joins TRBV6-4 to TRBJ2-3; D might be TRBD2 (7 bases). Trimming cost V 2 bases and J 2 bases, with 8 bases left between them. The CDR3 loop spans 14 amino acids. CDR1 is MRHNA and CDR2 is SNTAGT in the germline V gene. In DNA form, the CDR3 reads TGTGCCAGCAGTGACGGGGGGGCCACAGATACGCAGTATTTT. Protein: CASSDGGATDTQYF.

The genes are TRBV13 and TRBJ2-7; possibly TRBD1 for D (6 bases). The CDR3 has 14 amino acids. Looked up from germline, CDR1 is PRHDT and CDR2 is FYEKMQ (reference sequence). With 4 bases removed from V and 5 bases from J, the gap between germline ends came to 15 bases. CDR3 residues: CASSSGVSGNEQYF. The CDR3 DNA follows: TGTGCCAGCAGCTCAGGGGTTTCGGGGAACGAGCAGTACTTC.

The chain employs TRBV7-2 and TRBJ2-7; maybe TRBD1 (5 bases). V was pared by 2 bases and J by 0 bases, with 20 bases between. The CDR3 contains 18 residues. Per germline, CDR1 SGHTA and CDR2 FQGNSA. The CDR3 DNA reads as TGTGCCAGCAGCTTACTTCACTCGTGGGGCCTCAGCTCCTACGAGCAGTACTTC. Its protein is CASSLLHSWGLSSYEQYF.

The V gene is TRBV27, the J gene TRBJ2-1; D uncertain. Germline V gene data show CDR1 as MNHEY and CDR2 as SMNVEV (reference sequence). The germline V and J ends were trimmed by 5 bases and 4 bases, with 15 bases remaining between them. CDR3 size: 15 residues. This CDR3 reads CASSRYTAPYNEQFF. The DNA for the CDR3 is TGTGCCAGCAGTCGATACACGGCCCCGTACAATGAGCAGTTCTTC.

This chain connects TRBV11-2 to TRBJ2-2, with 7 bases identical to TRBD2. V lost 1 base, J lost 4 bases, and 9 bases stayed unmatched. The CDR3 has 17 residues. Germline V lookup: CDR1 SGHAT, CDR2 FQNNGV. CDR3 in amino acids: CASSLGITGGSTGELFF. CDR3 DNA sequence: TGTGCCAGCAGCTTAGGAATAACGGGAGGCTCCACCGGGGAGCTGTTTTTT.

The chain employs TRBV4-1 and TRBJ2-7; 12 bases map to TRBD2. Germline V lookup: CDR1 MGHRA, CDR2 YSYEKL. The CDR3 is 14 amino acids. The J segment lost 6 bases and the V segment lost 4 bases, leaving 4 bases of the junction unmatched. The CDR3 here is CASSLTSGSREQYF. As DNA, the CDR3 is TGCGCCAGCAGCCTGACTAGCGGGAGCCGCGAGCAGTACTTC.

V usage is TRBV21-1 and J usage is TRBJ2-5; TRBD2 is taken as the D call from the table, unchecked against the DNA. TRBV21-1 is labeled a pseudogene. The CDR3 covers 18 residues. The CDR3 region is CASSKPPGPGGNQETQYF. CDR3 DNA: TGTGCCAGCAGCAAACCCCCGGGTCCGGGGGGGAACCAAGAGACCCAGTACTTC.

The chain is built from TRBV11-2 and TRBJ2-3; the D gene is possibly TRBD1 (5 bases). CDR3 size: 14 residues. Trimming shortened V by 0 bases and J by 4 bases, and 8 bases separated the two germline ends. Germline V gene lookup returns CDR1 SGHAT and CDR2 FQNNGV. CDR3 bases: TGTGCCAGCAGCTTAGATGGCAGGGCAGATACGCAGTATTTT. This gives the protein CASSLDGRADTQYF.

The CDR3 DNA is TGTGCCAGCAGCCCTCGGGCTAGCGGGAGGCTACCCTACGAGCAGTACTTC. Translated, it gives CASSPRASGRLPYEQYF. The chain joins TRBV11-3 to TRBJ2-7; 11 bases are shared with TRBD2. The ends lost 5 bases at V and 2 bases at J; junction bases unmatched: 11. The germline V gene has CDR1 SGHNT and CDR2 YENEEA. The CDR3 loop spans 17 amino acids.

The CDR3 is CASRAGVNSGNTIYF. The CDR3 region has the DNA TGTGCCAGCAGGGCAGGGGTCAACTCTGGAAACACCATATATTTT. The chain recombines TRBV7-2 with TRBJ1-3; a weak D match, TRBD1 (6 bases). Trimming removed 6 bases at V and 0 bases at J, with 12 bases between. The CDR3 extends over 15 amino acids. CDR1 is SGHTA, CDR2 FQGNSA, per germline. The full variable domain, completed using reference TRBV7-2 and TRBJ1-3, is GAGVSQSPSNKVTEKGKDVELRCDPISGHTALYWYRQSLGQGLEFLIYFQGNSAPDKSGLPSDRFSAERTGGSVSTLTIQRTQQEDSAVYLCASRAGVNSGNTIYFGEGSWLTVV.

The chain recombines TRBV6-1 with TRBJ1-1; maybe TRBD1 (5 bases). The CDR3 totals 14 residues. Germline values: CDR1 MNHNS, CDR2 SASEGT. Trimming removed 2 bases from V and 7 bases from J, with 14 bases in between. The CDR3 region has the DNA TGTGCCAGCAGTGAAATCGTAACAGGCGATGAAGCTTTCTTT. Residues: CASSEIVTGDEAFF.